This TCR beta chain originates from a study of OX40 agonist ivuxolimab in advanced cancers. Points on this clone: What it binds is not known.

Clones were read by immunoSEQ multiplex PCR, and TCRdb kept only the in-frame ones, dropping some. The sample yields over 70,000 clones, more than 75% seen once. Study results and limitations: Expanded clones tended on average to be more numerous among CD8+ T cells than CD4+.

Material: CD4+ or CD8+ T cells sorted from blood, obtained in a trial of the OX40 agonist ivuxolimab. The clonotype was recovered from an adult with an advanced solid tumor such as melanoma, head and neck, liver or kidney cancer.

The CDR3 bases are TGTGCCAGCAGTCCCGGGACTGGTTACAATGAGCAGTTCTTC. This gives the protein CASSPGTGYNEQFF. The J gene is TRBJ2-1, the V gene TRBV6-5, with D perhaps matching TRBD2 (6 bases). The V end lost 5 bases, the J end lost 4 bases, and 12 bases lay between the germline ends. This CDR3 is built from 14 residues. The germline CDR1 and CDR2 sequences are MNHEY and SVGAGI.